The rows below give T cell receptor beta chains drawn from one sample of a study of T-cell reconstitution after alpha-beta-depleted transplantation in children. TCRdb called the PCR reads again in MiXCR, with one record for every CDR3 protein. The sample includes around 240,000 distinct CDR3 sequences, roughly 8% of them seen just once. Sequenced here: PBMCs, mostly from graft donor cells, sampled 180 days after TCRalphabeta/CD19-depleted stem cell transplant. The receptor set was obtained from a male patient under 18 who had a stem cell transplant for acute lymphoblastic leukemia, so the T cells may come from the graft donor. The CDR3 runs from the conserved cysteine through the conserved F or W. The D gene is left open where the match is weak. Sizes are listed as once, few or many counts, or a class when the clone is expanded.

CDR3nt: TGTGCCAGCAGCTCGAGGCGGTCCGGGACAATGTCAGGGGGCACAGATACGCAGTATTTT
CDR3aa: CASSSRRSGTMSGGTDTQYF
d_gene: NA
abundance: many
v_gene: TRBV5-6
j_gene: TRBJ2-3

CDR3nt: TGCGCCAGCAGCTTGGCCGGGTGGGGGACAGATACGCAGTATTTT
CDR3aa: CASSLAGWGTDTQYF
d_gene: NA
abundance: many
v_gene: TRBV5-1
j_gene: TRBJ2-3

CDR3nt: TGTGCCAGCAGCCAGACAGGGTACACTGAAGCTTTCTTT
CDR3aa: CASSQTGYTEAFF
d_gene: TRBD1
abundance: many
v_gene: TRBV7-8
j_gene: TRBJ1-1

CDR3nt: TGCAGTGCTAAGTCATCTGGGAACACTGAAGCTTTCTTT
CDR3aa: CSAKSSGNTEAFF
d_gene: NA
abundance: many
v_gene: TRBV20-1
j_gene: TRBJ1-1

CDR3nt: TGTGCCATCAGTTCCGGGAGGACCCTCGAGCAGTACTTC
CDR3aa: CAISSGRTLEQYF
d_gene: TRBD2
abundance: many
v_gene: TRBV10-3
j_gene: TRBJ2-7

CDR3nt: TGCGCCAGCAGCCAAGAAGCCCACCTCGGAGTCGGAAACACCATATATTTT
CDR3aa: CASSQEAHLGVGNTIYF
d_gene: NA
abundance: many
v_gene: TRBV4-3
j_gene: TRBJ1-3

CDR3nt: TGTGCCAGCACCTGGGCCGTTACTGATAACACTGAAGCTTTCTTT
CDR3aa: CASTWAVTDNTEAFF
d_gene: NA
abundance: many
v_gene: TRBV7-2
j_gene: TRBJ1-1

CDR3nt: TGCGCCAGCAGCTTGGACAGGGACGGTGAAAAACTGTTTTTT
CDR3aa: CASSLDRDGEKLFF
d_gene: NA
abundance: many
v_gene: TRBV5-1
j_gene: TRBJ1-4

CDR3nt: TGCAGTGCTAGTCCCCAACAGGGGTCGGGCACCGGGGAGCTGTTTTTT
CDR3aa: CSASPQQGSGTGELFF
d_gene: TRBD1
abundance: many
v_gene: TRBV20-1
j_gene: TRBJ2-2

CDR3nt: TGTGCCAGCAGCGCCGGGACTAGCGGTCACAATGAGCAGTTCTTC
CDR3aa: CASSAGTSGHNEQFF
d_gene: TRBD2
abundance: few
v_gene: TRBV7-9
j_gene: TRBJ2-1

CDR3nt: TGTGCCAGCAGTTTTAGGGGGGCCCACGAGCAGTACTTC
CDR3aa: CASSFRGAHEQYF
d_gene: NA
abundance: many
v_gene: TRBV12-3/TRBV12-4
j_gene: TRBJ2-7

CDR3nt: TGTGCCAGCAGCTTAGGCGACTTTGGGGGGTACGAGCAGTACTTC
CDR3aa: CASSLGDFGGYEQYF
d_gene: NA
abundance: many
v_gene: TRBV7-2
j_gene: TRBJ2-7

CDR3nt: TGCGCCAGCAGCCAAGCCCGGGGGAACACTGAAGCTTTCTTT
CDR3aa: CASSQARGNTEAFF
d_gene: NA
abundance: many
v_gene: TRBV4-1
j_gene: TRBJ1-1

CDR3nt: TGTGCCAGCAGTTTCTCTACTGACACTGAAGCTTTCTTT
CDR3aa: CASSFSTDTEAFF
d_gene: NA
abundance: many
v_gene: TRBV12-3/TRBV12-4
j_gene: TRBJ1-1

CDR3nt: TGTGCCAGTAGTATGGTACAGGGGGCGATGGATGAGCAGTTCTTC
CDR3aa: CASSMVQGAMDEQFF
d_gene: TRBD1
abundance: many
v_gene: TRBV19
j_gene: TRBJ2-1

CDR3nt: TGTGCCAGCAGTTACTCGATAACGGGGGGAGAAGAGACCCAGTACTTC
CDR3aa: CASSYSITGGEETQYF
d_gene: TRBD2
abundance: medium-sized
v_gene: TRBV6-5
j_gene: TRBJ2-5

CDR3nt: TGCGCCAGCAGCCTGTTATCTGGGGGGTTTAACATTCAGTACTTC
CDR3aa: CASSLLSGGFNIQYF
d_gene: NA
abundance: many
v_gene: TRBV5-1
j_gene: TRBJ2-4